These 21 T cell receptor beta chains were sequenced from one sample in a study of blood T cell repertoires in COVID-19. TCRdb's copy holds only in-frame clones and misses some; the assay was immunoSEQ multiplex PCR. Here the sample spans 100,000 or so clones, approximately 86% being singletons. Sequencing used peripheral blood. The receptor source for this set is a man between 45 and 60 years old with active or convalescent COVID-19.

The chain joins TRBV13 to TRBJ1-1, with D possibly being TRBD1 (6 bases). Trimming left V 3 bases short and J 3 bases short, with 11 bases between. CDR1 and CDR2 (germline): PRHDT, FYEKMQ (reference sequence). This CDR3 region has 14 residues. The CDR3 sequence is CASSFAGGDTEAFF. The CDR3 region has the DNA TGTGCCAGCAGCTTTGCGGGGGGCGACACTGAAGCTTTCTTT.

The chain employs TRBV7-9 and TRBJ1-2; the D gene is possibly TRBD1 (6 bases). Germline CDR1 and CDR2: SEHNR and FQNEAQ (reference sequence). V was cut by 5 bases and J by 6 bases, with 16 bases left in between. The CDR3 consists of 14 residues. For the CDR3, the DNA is TGTGCCAGCAGCCACCAGGGTTCAGGGGATGGCTACACCTTC. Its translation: CASSHQGSGDGYTF.

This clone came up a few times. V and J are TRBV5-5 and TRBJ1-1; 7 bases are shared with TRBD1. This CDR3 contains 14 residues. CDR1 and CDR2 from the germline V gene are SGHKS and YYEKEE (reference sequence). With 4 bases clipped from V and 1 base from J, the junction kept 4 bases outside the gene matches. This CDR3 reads CASSRRQGNTEAFF. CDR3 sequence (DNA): TGTGCCAGCAGCCGGAGACAGGGGAACACTGAAGCTTTCTTT.

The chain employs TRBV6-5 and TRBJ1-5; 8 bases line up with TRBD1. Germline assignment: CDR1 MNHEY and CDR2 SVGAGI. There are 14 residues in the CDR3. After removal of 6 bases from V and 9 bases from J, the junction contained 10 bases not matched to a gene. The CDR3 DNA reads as TGTGCCAGCAGAGACAGGGGCTCACCTGGGCCCCAGCATTTT. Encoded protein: CASRDRGSPGPQHF.

CDR3 nucleotide sequence: TGCGCCAGCAGCTTGGGGCTTAGCGGGGGTACCTACAATGAGCAGTTCTTC. Amino acid sequence: CASSLGLSGGTYNEQFF. The chain combines TRBV5-1 with TRBJ2-1; 9 bases are a match to TRBD2. The CDR3 is 17 amino acids. CDR1 is SGHRS and CDR2 is YFSETQ in the germline V gene. V shed 0 bases and J 2 bases; nucleotides not matched to a gene: 6. The complete variable domain, with remaining parts taken from reference TRBV5-1 and TRBJ2-1, reads KAGVTQTPRYLIKTRGQQVTLSCSPISGHRSVSWYQQTPGQGLQFLFEYFSETQRNKGNFPGRFSGRQFSNSRSEMNVSTLELGDSALYLCASSLGLSGGTYNEQFFGPGTRLTVL.

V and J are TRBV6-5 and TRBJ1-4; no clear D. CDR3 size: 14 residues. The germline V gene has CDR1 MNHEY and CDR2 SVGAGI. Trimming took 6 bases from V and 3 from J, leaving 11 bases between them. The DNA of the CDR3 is TGTGCCAGCAGGAGTCTGAGCTCTAATGAAAAACTGTTTTTT. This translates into CASRSLSSNEKLFF.

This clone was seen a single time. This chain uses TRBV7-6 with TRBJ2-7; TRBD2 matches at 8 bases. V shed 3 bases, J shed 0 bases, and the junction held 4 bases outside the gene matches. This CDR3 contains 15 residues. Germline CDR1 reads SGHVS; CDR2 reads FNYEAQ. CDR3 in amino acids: CASSLGGGSSYEQYF. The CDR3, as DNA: TGTGCCAGCAGCTTGGGCGGGGGGAGCTCCTACGAGCAGTACTTC.

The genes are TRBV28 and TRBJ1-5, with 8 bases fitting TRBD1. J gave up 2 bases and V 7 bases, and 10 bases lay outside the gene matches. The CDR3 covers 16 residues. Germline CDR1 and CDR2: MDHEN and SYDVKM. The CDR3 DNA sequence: TGTGCCAGCACCCCCTCCGGACAGGGAGGCAATCAGCCCCAGCATTTT. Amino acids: CASTPSGQGGNQPQHF.

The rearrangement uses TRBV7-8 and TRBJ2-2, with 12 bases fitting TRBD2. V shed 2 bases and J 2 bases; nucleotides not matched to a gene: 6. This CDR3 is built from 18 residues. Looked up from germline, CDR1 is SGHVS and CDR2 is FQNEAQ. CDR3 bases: TGTGCCAGCAGCTTAATGCCTAGCGGGGGGGTTAACACCGGGGAGCTGTTTTTT. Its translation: CASSLMPSGGVNTGELFF.

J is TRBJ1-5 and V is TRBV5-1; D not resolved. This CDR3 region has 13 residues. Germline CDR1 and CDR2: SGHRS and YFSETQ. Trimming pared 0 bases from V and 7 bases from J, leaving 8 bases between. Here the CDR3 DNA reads TGCGCCAGCAGCTTGGTAGCGGGGCAGCCCCAGCATTTT. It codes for CASSLVAGQPQHF.

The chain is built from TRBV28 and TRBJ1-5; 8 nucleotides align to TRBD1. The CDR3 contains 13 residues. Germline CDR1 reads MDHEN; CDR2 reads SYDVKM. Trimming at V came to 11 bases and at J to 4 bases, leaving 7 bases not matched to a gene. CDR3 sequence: CAADRGLNQPQHF. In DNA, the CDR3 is TGTGCCGCCGACAGGGGACTTAATCAGCCCCAGCATTTT.

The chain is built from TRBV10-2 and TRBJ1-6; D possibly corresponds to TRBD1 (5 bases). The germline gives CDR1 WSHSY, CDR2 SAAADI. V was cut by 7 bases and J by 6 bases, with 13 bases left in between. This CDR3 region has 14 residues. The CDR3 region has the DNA TGCGCCAGCATGGTGACAGTGGTTAATTCACCCCTCCACTTT. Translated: CASMVTVVNSPLHF.

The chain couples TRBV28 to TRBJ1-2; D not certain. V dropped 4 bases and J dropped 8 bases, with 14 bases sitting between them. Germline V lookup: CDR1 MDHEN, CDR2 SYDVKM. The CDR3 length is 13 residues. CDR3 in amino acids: CASSSSALGGYTF. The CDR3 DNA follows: TGTGCCAGCAGTTCATCGGCCCTCGGGGGCTACACCTTC.

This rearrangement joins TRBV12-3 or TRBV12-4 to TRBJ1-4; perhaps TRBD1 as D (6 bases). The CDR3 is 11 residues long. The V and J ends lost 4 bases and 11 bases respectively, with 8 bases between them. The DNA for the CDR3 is TGTGCCAGCAGTTCAGGGGACAAACTGTTTTTT. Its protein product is CASSSGDKLFF.

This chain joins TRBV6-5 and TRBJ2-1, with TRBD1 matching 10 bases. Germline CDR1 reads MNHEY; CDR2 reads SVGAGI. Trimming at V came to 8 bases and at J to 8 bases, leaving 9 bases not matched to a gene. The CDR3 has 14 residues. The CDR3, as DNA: TGTGCCAGCGCTCCGGGACAGGGGTTTGATGAGCAGTTCTTC. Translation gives CASAPGQGFDEQFF.

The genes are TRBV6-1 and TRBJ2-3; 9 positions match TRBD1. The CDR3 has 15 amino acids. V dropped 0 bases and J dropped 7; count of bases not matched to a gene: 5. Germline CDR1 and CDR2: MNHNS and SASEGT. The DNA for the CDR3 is TGTGCCAGCAGTGAAGCTTTACAGGGGGCATATACGCAGTATTTT. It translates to CASSEALQGAYTQYF.

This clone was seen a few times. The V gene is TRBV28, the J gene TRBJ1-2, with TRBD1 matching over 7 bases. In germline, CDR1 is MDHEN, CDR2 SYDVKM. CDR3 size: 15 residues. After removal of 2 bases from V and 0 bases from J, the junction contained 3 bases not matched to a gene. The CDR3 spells CASSLEDRSNYGYTF. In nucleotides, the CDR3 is TGTGCCAGCAGTTTAGAGGACAGGTCTAACTATGGCTACACCTTC.

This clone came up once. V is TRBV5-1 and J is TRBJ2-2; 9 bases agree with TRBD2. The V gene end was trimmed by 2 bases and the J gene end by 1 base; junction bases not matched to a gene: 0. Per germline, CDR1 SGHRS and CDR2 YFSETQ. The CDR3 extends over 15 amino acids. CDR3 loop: CASSFSGGNTGELFF. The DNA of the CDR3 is TGCGCCAGCAGCTTTAGCGGGGGGAACACCGGGGAGCTGTTTTTT.

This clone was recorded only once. The CDR3 nucleotides are TGTGCCAGTAGCCCCGGGACAGGGCCCGGTCAGCCCCAGCATTTT. Amino acids: CASSPGTGPGQPQHF. The chain recombines TRBV19 with TRBJ1-5; 9 nucleotides line up with TRBD1. This CDR3 comprises 15 residues. Germline V gives CDR1 LNHDA, CDR2 SQIVND (reference sequence). V lost 6 bases to trimming and J lost 6 bases; unmatched junction nucleotides: 9.

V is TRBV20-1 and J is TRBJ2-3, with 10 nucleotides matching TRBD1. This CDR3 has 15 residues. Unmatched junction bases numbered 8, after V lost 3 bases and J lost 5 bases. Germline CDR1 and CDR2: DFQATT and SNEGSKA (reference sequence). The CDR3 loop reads CSASYRQGARDTQYF. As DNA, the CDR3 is TGCAGTGCTAGTTATCGACAGGGGGCGAGAGATACGCAGTATTTT.

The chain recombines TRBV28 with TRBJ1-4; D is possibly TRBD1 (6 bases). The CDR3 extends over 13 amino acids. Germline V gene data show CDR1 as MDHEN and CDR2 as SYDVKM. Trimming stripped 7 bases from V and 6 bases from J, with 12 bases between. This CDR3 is CASTSGADEKLFF. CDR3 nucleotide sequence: TGTGCCAGCACCTCAGGGGCGGATGAAAAACTGTTTTTT.